The clone carrying this T cell receptor (beta chain) was detected only once. This entry comes from a study of blood T cell repertoires in COVID-19. This table comes from immunoSEQ multiplex PCR, and its TCRdb copy is limited to in-frame clones, with some not included. The data hold 32,000 or so clones, with around 86% observed a single time. This TCR came from a man between 65 and 80 years old with acute or convalescent COVID-19. The sample taken for sequencing was peripheral blood.

CDR3 amino acids: CASSQDPRASGTGELFF. The CDR3, as DNA: TGTGCCAGCAGCCAAGATCCGCGCGCGTCGGGCACCGGGGAGCTGTTTTTT. J is TRBJ2-2 and V is TRBV4-2; D unclear. Germline CDR1 LGHNA, CDR2 YNFKEQ. This CDR3 region has 17 residues. Trimming removed 0 bases at V and 4 bases at J, with 15 bases between.